This is a list of T cell receptor beta chains from one sample in a study of Ad26.COV2.S vaccination and SARS-CoV-2 variants. Sequencing was performed with immunoSEQ multiplex PCR; in TCRdb, only in-frame clones are kept and a portion is missing. The table has roughly 420,000 clones, around 89% seen once. Sequenced material: peripheral blood, taken in a trial of Ad26.COV2.S vaccine versus placebo. The receptors were gathered from a person between 18 and 59 years old who received the Ad26.COV2.S COVID-19 vaccine or a placebo. Both conserved end residues are part of each CDR3. A D gene is named only where the DNA matches it firmly. Not every row has a clone size; where given, it reads once, few, many or a size class.

d_gene | abundance | j_gene | v_gene | CDR3aa | CDR3nt
. | . | TRBJ1-1 | TRBV5-1 | CASSLGTTGTEAFF | TGCGCCAGCAGCCTCGGGACTACGGGCACTGAAGCTTTCTTT
TRBD2 | . | TRBJ2-3 | TRBV11-2 | CASSLTSGGGSDTQYF | TGTGCCAGCAGCCTCACTAGCGGGGGTGGGTCAGATACGCAGTATTTT
TRBD1 | . | TRBJ1-4 | TRBV19 | CASSTTGQGGEKLFF | TGTGCCAGTAGTACCACCGGGCAGGGGGGCGAAAAACTGTTTTTT
TRBD1 | . | TRBJ1-2 | TRBV7-9 | CASSLSGGDGYTF | TGTGCCAGCAGCTTATCAGGGGGCGATGGCTACACCTTC
. | . | TRBJ1-1 | TRBV18 | CASSLTSGGNTEAFF | TGTGCCAGCTCACTCACATCCGGGGGAAACACTGAAGCTTTCTTT
. | . | TRBJ2-3 | TRBV14 | CASSHRTDTQYF | TGTGCCAGCAGCCACCGCACAGATACGCAGTATTTT
. | . | TRBJ2-1 | TRBV23-1 | CASSQRWVRSDEQFF | TGCGCCAGCAGTCAACGGTGGGTGCGATCGGATGAGCAGTTCTTC
. | . | TRBJ2-1 | TRBV19 | CASSNGRVQRGNEQFF | TGTGCCAGTAGTAATGGACGGGTTCAGAGGGGCAATGAGCAGTTCTTC
. | . | TRBJ2-1 | TRBV28 | CASSSRLGGIINEQFF | TGTGCCAGCAGTTCCCGGTTAGGGGGTATTATAAATGAGCAGTTCTTC
. | . | TRBJ1-2 | TRBV7-3 | CASSSTAWDYGYTF | TGTGCCAGCAGCTCGACAGCTTGGGACTATGGCTACACCTTC
TRBD1 | . | TRBJ1-6 | TRBV24-1 | CATAWASQGFRRQSSYNSPLHF | TGTGCCACGGCCTGGGCTTCACAGGGGTTCCGCCGCCAGAGCTCCTATAATTCACCCCTCCACTTT
TRBD2 | . | TRBJ2-1 | TRBV28 | CASSSGLEFYNEQFF | TGTGCCAGCAGTTCCGGACTAGAGTTTTACAATGAGCAGTTCTTC
. | once | TRBJ1-2 | TRBV19 | CASSYPFEGVYGYTF | TGTGCCAGTAGTTACCCCTTCGAGGGGGTTTATGGCTACACCTTC
TRBD1 | . | TRBJ2-7 | TRBV2 | CASSKTGTGDYEQYF | TGTGCCAGCAGTAAAACCGGGACAGGGGACTACGAGCAGTACTTC
TRBD1 | once | TRBJ2-7 | TRBV10-3 | CAISGTGVGYEQYF | TGTGCCATCAGTGGAACAGGGGTTGGCTACGAGCAGTACTTC
TRBD2 | . | TRBJ2-3 | TRBV9 | CASSDRSGSPVDTQYF | TGTGCCAGCAGCGACCGTAGCGGGAGTCCTGTAGATACGCAGTATTTT
TRBD2 | . | TRBJ2-5 | TRBV2 | CASSRLGLEQETQYF | TGTGCCAGCAGCCGACTGGGACTAGAGCAAGAGACCCAGTACTTC
. | . | TRBJ2-7 | TRBV9 | CASSVDGDPYEQYF | TGTGCCAGCAGCGTAGACGGGGACCCCTACGAGCAGTACTTC
. | . | TRBJ2-5 | TRBV9 | CASSAGGIQETQYF | TGTGCCAGCAGCGCTGGGGGGATCCAAGAGACCCAGTACTTC
. | . | TRBJ1-2 | TRBV30 | CAWSVIGGYGYTF | TGTGCCTGGAGTGTGATAGGGGGCTATGGCTACACCTTC
TRBD2 | . | TRBJ2-7 | TRBV5-5 | CASSPGASGGFSYEQYF | TGTGCCAGCAGCCCGGGGGCTAGCGGGGGGTTCTCCTACGAGCAGTACTTC
. | . | TRBJ2-2 | TRBV6-1 | CASSERGRGANTGELFF | TGTGCCAGCAGTGAGCGAGGCAGGGGAGCGAACACCGGGGAGCTGTTTTTT
. | . | TRBJ1-1 | TRBV6-2/TRBV6-3 | CASSARGPNTEAFF | TGTGCCAGCAGCGCACGGGGGCCGAACACTGAAGCTTTCTTT
. | . | TRBJ2-1 | TRBV7-2 | CASSLGGGAFNEQFF | TGTGCCAGCAGCTTAGGCGGCGGGGCGTTCAATGAGCAGTTCTTC
. | . | TRBJ1-2 | TRBV11-2 | CASSRGGGAALYGYTF | TGTGCCAGCAGCCGCGGGGGCGGGGCAGCCCTCTATGGCTACACCTTC
. | . | TRBJ1-6 | TRBV2 | CASTVQGLTDSPLHF | TGTGCCAGCACCGTCCAGGGCCTCACGGATTCACCCCTCCACTTT
TRBD1 | . | TRBJ2-1 | TRBV5-1 | CASSLAGTQGPYGEQFF | TGCGCCAGCAGCTTGGCTGGGACACAGGGGCCCTACGGTGAGCAGTTCTTC
. | . | TRBJ1-1 | TRBV5-6 | CASSLWVLNTEAFF | TGTGCCAGCAGCTTGTGGGTATTGAACACTGAAGCTTTCTTT
. | . | TRBJ1-5 | TRBV28 | CASSKPTGWPQHF | TGTGCCAGCAGTAAACCGACTGGATGGCCCCAGCATTTT
. | once | TRBJ2-5 | TRBV19 | CASRRGETQYF | TGTGCCAGTAGGAGAGGGGAGACCCAGTACTTC
TRBD2 | . | TRBJ2-6 | TRBV7-3 | CASSIHGLATSRPGANVLTF | TGTGCCAGCAGCATACACGGACTAGCGACCTCTAGGCCTGGGGCCAACGTCCTGACTTTC
. | . | TRBJ1-2 | TRBV2 | CASSENYGYTF | TGTGCCAGCAGTGAGAACTATGGCTACACCTTC
. | . | TRBJ1-2 | TRBV12-3/TRBV12-4 | CASSLGYSYGYTF | TGTGCCAGCAGTTTAGGGTACTCCTATGGCTACACCTTC
. | . | TRBJ2-6 | TRBV7-6 | CASSPLANVLTF | TGTGCCAGCAGCCCCTTGGCCAACGTCCTGACTTTC
TRBD1 | . | TRBJ1-1 | TRBV5-1 | CASSLGSGGLNTEAFF | TGCGCCAGCAGCTTGGGGTCAGGGGGATTGAACACTGAAGCTTTCTTT
. | . | TRBJ1-2 | TRBV30 | CAWSVRSGRDYGYTF | TGTGCCTGGAGTGTACGCTCGGGGCGCGACTATGGCTACACCTTC
TRBD2 | once | TRBJ2-3 | TRBV4-3 | CASSQDLSRGADTQYF | TGCGCCAGCAGCCAAGATCTGTCCCGGGGGGCAGATACGCAGTATTTT
. | . | TRBJ2-5 | TRBV6-5 | CASSALGGQETQYF | TGTGCCAGCAGCGCCTTAGGGGGTCAAGAGACCCAGTACTTC
TRBD2 | once | TRBJ2-1 | TRBV7-2 | CASSLLAGGQIGNEQFF | TGTGCCAGCAGCTTACTGGCGGGGGGGCAAATAGGGAATGAGCAGTTCTTC
TRBD1 | . | TRBJ1-4 | TRBV7-2 | CASSYGTGATNEKLFF | TGTGCCAGCAGCTACGGGACAGGGGCTACTAATGAAAAACTGTTTTTT
TRBD1 | . | TRBJ1-6 | TRBV9 | CASRGDSSYNSPLHF | TGTGCCAGCAGGGGGGACAGCTCCTATAATTCACCCCTCCACTTT
TRBD1 | . | TRBJ2-5 | TRBV6-5 | CASSRDSGTQYF | TGTGCCAGCAGCCGGGACAGCGGGACCCAGTACTTC
TRBD1 | . | TRBJ1-6 | TRBV18 | CASSPTQGVTSPLHF | TGTGCCAGCTCACCAACCCAGGGGGTGACCTCACCCCTCCACTTT
. | . | TRBJ2-7 | TRBV6-1 | CASSEGMGGPYEQYF | TGTGCCAGCAGTGAAGGAATGGGGGGCCCTTACGAGCAGTACTTC
. | once | TRBJ1-1 | TRBV7-9 | CASSLEPGRAFF | TGTGCCAGCAGCTTAGAACCGGGGAGAGCTTTCTTT
. | . | TRBJ1-1 | TRBV15 | CATSREPSTVLRRTEAFF | TGTGCCACCAGCAGGGAGCCTAGTACGGTCCTTAGGAGAACTGAAGCTTTCTTT
. | . | TRBJ1-1 | TRBV28 | CASSFTGRGKKTEAFF | TGTGCCAGCAGTTTCACGGGGCGAGGAAAAAAAACTGAAGCTTTCTTT
. | . | TRBJ1-5 | TRBV28 | CASTEGGSSNQPQHF | TGTGCCAGCACAGAAGGTGGGAGTAGCAATCAGCCCCAGCATTTT
. | . | TRBJ1-4 | TRBV4-3 | CASSQGTGSEKLFF | TGCGCCAGCAGCCAAGGAACAGGGTCTGAAAAACTGTTTTTT
. | . | TRBJ2-7 | TRBV19 | CASRPRDNYEQYF | TGTGCCAGTAGGCCCCGGGACAACTACGAGCAGTACTTC
. | . | TRBJ2-2 | TRBV19 | CASTPIASGNTGELFF | TGTGCCAGTACCCCCATAGCCTCGGGTAACACCGGGGAGCTGTTTTTT
. | . | TRBJ2-6 | TRBV28 | CASSWGFSGANVLTF | TGTGCCAGCAGCTGGGGGTTCTCTGGGGCCAACGTCCTGACTTTC
. | . | TRBJ2-3 | TRBV6-5 | CAFGGQGRTDTQYF | TGTGCCTTCGGGGGTCAGGGTCGAACAGATACGCAGTATTTT
. | . | TRBJ2-3 | TRBV7-9 | CASSFLFPDTQYF | TGTGCCAGCAGCTTCCTCTTTCCAGATACGCAGTATTTT
TRBD1 | once | TRBJ2-7 | TRBV7-9 | CASSLGTGSYEQYF | TGTGCCAGCAGTTTAGGGACAGGCTCCTACGAGCAGTACTTC
TRBD2 | . | TRBJ2-1 | TRBV2 | CASTSLAGGNNEQFF | TGTGCCAGCACTTCACTAGCGGGGGGAAACAATGAGCAGTTCTTC
TRBD2 | . | TRBJ2-3 | TRBV19 | CASSRLAGGSTDTQYF | TGTGCCAGTAGTAGACTAGCGGGGGGCAGCACAGATACGCAGTATTTT